What follows are 17 T cell receptor beta chains derived from one specimen sequenced in a study of cytomegalovirus exposure and HLA in healthy donors. PCR used 60 Vbeta primers and 13 Jbeta primers. The method was immunoSEQ multiplex PCR; TCRdb's version includes in-frame clones alone and lacks a portion of them. This table holds 130,000 or so clones, more than 70% found once. Material for sequencing was PBMCs. The receptor source for this set is a woman aged 55 to 70 in good health and CMV-seronegative.

The rearrangement joins TRBV5-6 to TRBJ2-5; tentatively, D is TRBD2 (5 bases). Matching the DNA end better, TRBJ2-7 makes the J call doubtful. Germline assignment: CDR1 SGHDT and CDR2 YYEEEE. CDR3 size: 13 residues. The CDR3 nucleotides read TGTGCCAGCAGCCGCCTAGCAGTCTACGAGCAGTACTTC. It is translated as CASSRLAVYEQYF.

This clone was counted a few times. The rearrangement links TRBV4-1 to TRBJ2-7; TRBD1 aligns across 8 bases. V shed 6 bases and J 5 bases; nucleotides not matched to a gene: 9. The CDR3 runs 14 residues. In germline, CDR1 is MGHRA, CDR2 YSYEKL. CDR3 residues: CASSSRTGQNEQYF. In nucleotides, the CDR3 is TGCGCCAGCAGTAGCAGGACAGGGCAAAACGAGCAGTACTTC.

The V gene is TRBV27, the J gene TRBJ2-7, with TRBD2 matching over 8 bases. This CDR3 contains 12 residues. With V trimmed by 4 bases and J by 5 bases, 1 base remained unmatched. CDR1 is MNHEY and CDR2 is SMNVEV in the germline V gene (reference sequence). The CDR3 loop is CASSSGGHEQYF. DNA of the CDR3: TGTGCCAGCAGTTCGGGAGGGCACGAGCAGTACTTC.

The chain combines TRBV29-1 with TRBJ1-2; no firm D call. Trimming left V 2 bases short and J 2 bases short, with 12 bases between. This CDR3 is 14 amino acids long. In germline, CDR1 is SQVTM, CDR2 ANQGSEA. The CDR3 sequence is CSVESGSLNYGYTF. In DNA form, the CDR3 reads TGCAGCGTTGAATCCGGGAGCCTCAACTATGGCTACACCTTC.

This sequence joins TRBV10-3 and TRBJ1-1; D is perhaps TRBD1 (6 bases). The V gene's germline CDR1 is ENHRY and CDR2 SYGVKD. Trimming stripped 3 bases from V and 4 bases from J, with 15 bases between. The CDR3 consists of 15 residues. The CDR3 DNA follows: TGTGCCATCAGTGAAGGACAGATAATGCGCACTGAAGCTTTCTTT. It codes for CAISEGQIMRTEAFF.

This chain connects TRBV5-4 to TRBJ1-4, with TRBD1 identical over 8 bases. V shed 5 bases and J 4 bases; nucleotides not matched to a gene: 4. Germline V lookup: CDR1 SGHNT, CDR2 YYREEE (reference sequence). The CDR3 sequence is 14 residues long. CDR3 protein: CASSRQGHNEKLFF. CDR3 in DNA: TGTGCCAGCAGTCGACAGGGGCATAATGAAAAACTGTTTTTT.

The chain links TRBV25-1 to TRBJ2-7; D perhaps matches TRBD1 (5 bases). Trimming stripped 3 bases from V and 4 bases from J, with 7 bases between. The germline gives CDR1 MGHDK, CDR2 SYGVNS. The CDR3 length is 12 residues. Written as DNA, the CDR3 is TGTGCCAGCAGTGATGCAGGGTACGAGCAGTACTTC. Translated: CASSDAGYEQYF.

The J gene is TRBJ1-1, the V gene TRBV5-1; D is undetermined. Per germline, CDR1 SGHRS and CDR2 YFSETQ. The CDR3 contains 14 residues. Trimming removed 2 bases at V and 1 base at J, with 9 bases between. In DNA form, the CDR3 reads TGCGCCAGCAGCTTCGCAGGAGGGAACACTGAAGCTTTCTTT. Translated, it gives CASSFAGGNTEAFF.

V gene TRBV7-2 combines with J gene TRBJ2-7, with D possibly TRBD1 on 6 matching bases. V gave up 5 bases and J gave up 5 bases, with 19 bases separating them. Germline loops: CDR1 SGHTA, CDR2 FQGNSA. This CDR3 comprises 15 residues. CDR3: CASSGKSQGLDEQYF. In nucleotides, the CDR3 is TGTGCCAGCAGCGGAAAGAGCCAGGGGCTCGACGAGCAGTACTTC.

This clone was observed a handful of times. V is TRBV5-4 and J is TRBJ1-2; D perhaps matches TRBD1 (6 bases). With 2 bases removed from V and 2 bases from J, the gap between germline ends came to 10 bases. The CDR3 extends over 14 amino acids. Germline lookup yields CDR1 SGHNT and CDR2 YYREEE (reference sequence). DNA for the CDR3: TGTGCCAGCAGCTTACCAGGGGTGAACTATGGCTACACCTTC. It specifies CASSLPGVNYGYTF. The complete variable domain, with remaining parts taken from reference TRBV5-4 and TRBJ1-2, reads ETGVTQSPTHLIKTRGQQVTLRCSSQSGHNTVSWYQQALGQGPQFIFQYYREEENGRGNFPPRFSGLQFPNYSSELNVNALELDDSALYLCASSLPGVNYGYTFGSGTRLTVV.

The chain employs TRBV6-1 and TRBJ2-1, with 7 bases aligning to TRBD2. The CDR3 extends over 16 amino acids. The trim removed 3 bases at V and 0 bases at J, leaving 5 bases unmatched. Germline CDR1 and CDR2: MNHNS and SASEGT. The CDR3 region is CASSEWGGSSYNEQFF. CDR3 sequence (DNA): TGTGCCAGCAGTGAGTGGGGGGGTTCCTCCTACAATGAGCAGTTCTTC.

The chain has TRBV9 and TRBJ1-6, with 9 bases identical to TRBD1. CDR1 is SGDLS and CDR2 is YYNGEE in the germline V gene. The CDR3 is made up of 15 amino acids. V was pared by 4 bases and J by 7 bases, with 6 bases of the junction left unmatched. The CDR3 is CASSPGQGRNSPLHF. CDR3 nucleotide sequence: TGTGCCAGCAGCCCGGGACAGGGAAGGAATTCACCCCTCCACTTT.

The chain employs TRBV18 and TRBJ2-7; 8 nucleotides agree with TRBD1. The CDR3 is made up of 14 amino acids. The V gene end was trimmed by 3 bases and the J gene end by 4 bases; junction bases not matched to a gene: 5. Per the germline V gene, CDR1 is KGHSH and CDR2 is LQKENI. Here the CDR3 DNA reads TGTGCCAGCTCACCTACGGACAGGGTATACGAGCAGTACTTC. Translating gives CASSPTDRVYEQYF.

The chain couples TRBV5-1 to TRBJ2-5; the D is unclear. Between the trimmed V and J ends, which lost 1 base and 5 bases, there was a span of 12 bases. The CDR3 sequence is 14 residues long. Germline values: CDR1 SGHRS, CDR2 YFSETQ. In DNA form, the CDR3 reads TGCGCCAGCAGCTTGTTTACCTCGGTGGAGACCCAGTACTTC. The encoded protein is CASSLFTSVETQYF.

This clone was observed a few times. The chain couples TRBV7-8 to TRBJ1-5; unclear D gene. Germline lookup yields CDR1 SGHVS and CDR2 FQNEAQ. This CDR3 contains 15 residues. Trimming cost V 1 base and J 0 bases, with 7 bases left between them. For the CDR3, the DNA is TGTGCCAGCAGCTTAGGGCGGATTAGCAATCAGCCCCAGCATTTT. It is translated as CASSLGRISNQPQHF. The full variable domain, with the rest looked up from reference TRBV7-8 and TRBJ1-5, is GAGVSQSPRYKVAKRGQDVALRCDPISGHVSLFWYQQALGQGPEFLTYFQNEAQLDKSGLPSDRFFAERPEGSVSTLKIQRTQQEDSAVYLCASSLGRISNQPQHFGDGTRLSIL.

This sequence joins TRBV9 and TRBJ2-1; 8 nucleotides line up with TRBD2. CDR1 is SGDLS and CDR2 is YYNGEE in the germline V gene. V was pared by 4 bases and J by 7 bases, with 13 bases of the junction left unmatched. The CDR3 has 16 amino acids. For the CDR3, the DNA is TGTGCCAGCAGCCCCTGGGGGACTAGGGTGGGGAATGAGCAGTTCTTC. Its protein product is CASSPWGTRVGNEQFF.

This clone has just a few counts. The chain is built from TRBV5-1 and TRBJ1-2; no definite D call. From germline, CDR1 is SGHRS and CDR2 YFSETQ. V was shortened by 2 bases and J by 3 bases, with 8 bases between the two germline ends. The CDR3 extends over 13 amino acids. In DNA, the CDR3 is TGCGCCAGCAGCTTAGAGGCAGACTATGGCTACACCTTC. This encodes CASSLEADYGYTF.